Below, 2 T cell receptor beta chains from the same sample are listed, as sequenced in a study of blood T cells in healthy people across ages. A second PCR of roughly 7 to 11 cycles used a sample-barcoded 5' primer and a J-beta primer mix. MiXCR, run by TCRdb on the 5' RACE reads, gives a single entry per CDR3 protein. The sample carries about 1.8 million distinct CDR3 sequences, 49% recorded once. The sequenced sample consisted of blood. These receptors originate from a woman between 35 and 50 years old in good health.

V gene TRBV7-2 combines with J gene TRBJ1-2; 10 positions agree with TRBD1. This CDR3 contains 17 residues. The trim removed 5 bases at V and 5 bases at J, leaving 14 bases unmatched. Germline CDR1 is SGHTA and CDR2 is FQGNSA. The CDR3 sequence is CASSPRGGVDRGYGYTF. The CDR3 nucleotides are TGTGCCAGCAGCCCGAGGGGAGGAGTGGACAGGGGGTATGGCTACACCTTC.

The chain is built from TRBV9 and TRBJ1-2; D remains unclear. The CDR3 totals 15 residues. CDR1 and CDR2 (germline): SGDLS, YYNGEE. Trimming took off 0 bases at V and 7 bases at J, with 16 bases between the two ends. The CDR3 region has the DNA TGTGCCAGCAGCGTAGGGGCAGGAAATTCAGGTGGCTACACCTTC. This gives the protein CASSVGAGNSGGYTF.